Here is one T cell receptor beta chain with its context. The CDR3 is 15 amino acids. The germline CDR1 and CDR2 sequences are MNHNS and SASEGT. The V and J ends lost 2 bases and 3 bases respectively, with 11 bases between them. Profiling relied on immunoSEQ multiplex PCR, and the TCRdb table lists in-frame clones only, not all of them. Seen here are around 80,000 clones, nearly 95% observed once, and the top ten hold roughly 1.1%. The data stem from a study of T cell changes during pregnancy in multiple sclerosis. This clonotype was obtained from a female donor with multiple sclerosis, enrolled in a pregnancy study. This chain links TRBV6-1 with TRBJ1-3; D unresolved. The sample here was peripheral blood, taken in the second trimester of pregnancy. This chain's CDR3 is CASSESARSGNTIYF. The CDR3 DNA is TGTGCCAGCAGTGAAAGTGCCCGGAGTGGAAACACCATATATTTT.